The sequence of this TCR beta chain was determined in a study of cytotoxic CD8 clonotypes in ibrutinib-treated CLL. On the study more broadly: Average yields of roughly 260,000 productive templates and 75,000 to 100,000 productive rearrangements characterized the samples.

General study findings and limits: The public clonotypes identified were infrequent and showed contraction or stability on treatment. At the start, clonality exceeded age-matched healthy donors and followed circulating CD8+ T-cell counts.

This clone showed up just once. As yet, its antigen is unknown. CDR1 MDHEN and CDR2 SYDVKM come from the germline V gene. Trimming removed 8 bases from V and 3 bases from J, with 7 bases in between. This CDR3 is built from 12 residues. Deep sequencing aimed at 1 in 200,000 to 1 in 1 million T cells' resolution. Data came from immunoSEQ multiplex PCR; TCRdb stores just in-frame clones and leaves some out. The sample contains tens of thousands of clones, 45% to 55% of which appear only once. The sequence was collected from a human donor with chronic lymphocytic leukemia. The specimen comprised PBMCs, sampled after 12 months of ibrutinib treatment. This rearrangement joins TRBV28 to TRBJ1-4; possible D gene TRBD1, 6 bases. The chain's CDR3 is CASGGPNEKLFF. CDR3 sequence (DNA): TGTGCCAGCGGGGGGCCTAATGAAAAACTGTTTTTT.